This T cell receptor beta chain was captured by sequencing in a study of yellow fever vaccine responses in identical twins. Whole-study findings and limits: In identical twins, vaccine T cell responses appeared partly shared and partly individual.

TCRdb recomputed calls from the RT-PCR reads with MiXCR, one row per CDR3 protein. This table holds around 1,700 distinct CDR3 sequences, less than 85% found once. This clonotype appeared once. Its antigen remains unknown. One end of the junction fails to match germline, which may point to a read error. CDR3 length equals 13 residues. This specimen was T cells from blood (PBMCs), unsorted or a sorted subset (not recorded which), taken before or after yellow fever vaccination (not recorded which). This clonotype was sampled from a female donor who received the yellow fever vaccine. The chain recombines TRBV12-3 or TRBV12-4 with TRBJ2-1; 11 nucleotides match TRBD2. CDR3 region: CASSLAGGLEQFF. The DNA of the CDR3 is TGTGCCAGCAGTCTAGCGGGAGGTTTGGAGCAGTTCTTC.